This note documents a single TCR beta chain sequence. The target antigen is unknown. This sample was included in a study of OX40 agonist ivuxolimab in advanced cancers. At the level of the study: Partial responses were achieved by three patients: one hepatocellular carcinoma, two cutaneous melanoma.

Whole-study findings and limits: CD4+ and CD8+ blood T cells expanded clonally by week 6 at 0.1 to 3.0 mg/kg.

Method: immunoSEQ multiplex PCR; TCRdb's copy keeps in-frame clones and lacks some. Of 83,000 or so clones listed, 90% to 95% are singletons. Germline CDR1 is KGHSH and CDR2 is LQKENI. The CDR3 has 13 residues. Trimming shortened V by 5 bases and J by 1 base, and 8 bases separated the two germline ends. The investigators sampled blood at baseline, at cycle 4 day 1, and at cycle 7 day 1. V gene TRBV18 combines with J gene TRBJ1-1; D is possibly TRBD1 (6 bases). Here the sequenced sample was CD4+ or CD8+ T cells sorted from blood, taken in a trial of the OX40 agonist ivuxolimab. The sequence was obtained from an adult with an advanced solid tumor such as melanoma, head and neck, liver or kidney cancer. In DNA, the CDR3 is TGTGCCAGCTCAGGACAGAGGAACACTGAAGCTTTCTTT. Its protein product is CASSGQRNTEAFF.